The table lists the clone carrying this T cell receptor (beta chain) with a few counts. Its antigen is unknown. Isolating PBMCs gave at least 6.5 million of these cells per sample. A J-beta primer mix and a sample-barcoded 5' primer were used in a second PCR of roughly 6 to 11 cycles. TCRdb re-called the 5' RACE reads with MiXCR, one entry per CDR3 protein. In the table there are approximately 800,000 distinct CDR3 sequences, under 40% of which are singletons. V was shortened by 4 bases and J by 3 bases, with 10 bases between the two germline ends. The CDR3 is made up of 14 amino acids. CDR1 SGHRS and CDR2 YFSETQ come from the germline V gene. The data were obtained in a study of blood T cells in healthy people across ages. About the study: Template switching caught about one barcoded beta molecule for each two T cells. Study observations and caveats: There were more naive CD4+ cells and higher diversity in long-lived donors than in aged donors.

The rearrangement uses TRBV5-1 and TRBJ1-4; D is unclear. Material for sequencing was blood. The TCR was taken from a man aged 18 to 30 in good health. CDR3 amino acids: CASSLVSANEKLFF. The CDR3 nucleotides are TGCGCCAGCAGCCTGGTATCCGCTAATGAAAAACTGTTTTTT.